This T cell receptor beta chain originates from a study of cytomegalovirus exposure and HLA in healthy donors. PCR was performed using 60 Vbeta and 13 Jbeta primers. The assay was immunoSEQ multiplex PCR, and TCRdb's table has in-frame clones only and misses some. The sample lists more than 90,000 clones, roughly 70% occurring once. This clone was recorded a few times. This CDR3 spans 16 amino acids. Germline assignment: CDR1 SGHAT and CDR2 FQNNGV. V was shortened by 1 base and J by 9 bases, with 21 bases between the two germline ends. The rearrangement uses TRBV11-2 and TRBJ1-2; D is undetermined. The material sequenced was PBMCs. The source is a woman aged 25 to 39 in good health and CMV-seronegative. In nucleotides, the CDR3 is TGTGCCAGCAGCTTAGCGGGCCTCCGAGACTATGGCAGCTACACCTTC. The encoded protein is CASSLAGLRDYGSYTF.